These T cell receptor beta chains were read from a single sample in a study of response to subunit inactivated influenza vaccine. MiXCR was run by TCRdb on the RT-PCR reads, yielding one entry per CDR3 protein. Here the sample spans approximately 230,000 distinct CDR3 sequences, approximately 12% being singletons. The sequences come from non-naive T cells sorted from PBMCs, collected 14 days before vaccination. These TCRs come from a man aged 50 to 59 who received an inactivated influenza vaccine. The CDR3 runs from the conserved cysteine through the conserved F or W. Each record gives: V gene, clone size, J gene, D gene, CDR3 DNA, CDR3 protein. The D gene is left open where the match is weak. Rows give clone size only sometimes, using once, few, many, or a class for an expanded clone.

TRBV7-9	many	TRBJ1-2	-	TGTGCCAGCAGCTTCGTCGCTCCCCGACAAGGCGGCTACACCTTC	CASSFVAPRQGGYTF
TRBV7-9	-	TRBJ1-1	-	TGTGCCAGCAGCTTACCCACGGGACGTGAAGCTTTCTTT	CASSLPTGREAFF
TRBV4-1	few	TRBJ2-1	-	TGCGCCAGCAGCCAGGTTCAGGGTGGCCGCTACAATGAGCAGTTCTTC	CASSQVQGGRYNEQFF
TRBV20-1	few	TRBJ2-3	TRBD2	TGCAGTGCTAGACTAGCGGGGGGCCGGCATACGCAGTATTTT	CSARLAGGRHTQYF
TRBV7-9	-	TRBJ2-1	TRBD1	TGTGCCAGCAGCCCCGGACAGGGGTGGGACAATGAGCAGTTCTTC	CASSPGQGWDNEQFF
TRBV29-1	many	TRBJ2-2	TRBD1	TGCAGCGTGACAGGGGTTGGCACCGGGGAGCTGTTTTTT	CSVTGVGTGELFF
TRBV10-3	many	TRBJ2-1	-	TGTGCCATCAGAGCCGGGACTGCCTACAATGAGCAGTTCTTC	CAIRAGTAYNEQFF
TRBV28	many	TRBJ2-1	-	TGTGCCAGCAGTTTAAGTTTCAGTGAGCAGTTCTTC	CASSLSFSEQFF
TRBV7-2	few	TRBJ2-1	-	TGTGCCAGCAGCTTTCGGGGGGCCATAGGTGAGCAGTTCTTC	CASSFRGAIGEQFF
TRBV20-1	many	TRBJ1-2	TRBD1	TGCAGTGCTAGAGATCAGGCAGGGGGAGACGGCAGAAACTATGGCTACACCTTC	CSARDQAGGDGRNYGYTF
TRBV29-1	few	TRBJ2-7	TRBD1	TGCAGCGTTCGGGACAGGTCCCATTCCTACGAGCAGTACTTC	CSVRDRSHSYEQYF
TRBV28	many	TRBJ2-7	-	TGTGCCAGCAATTTGGAGGGGGGGACATACGAGCAGTACTTC	CASNLEGGTYEQYF
TRBV7-2	many	TRBJ2-7	-	TGTGCCAGCCTCCCCGGGAGTCTATCCTACGAGCAGTACTTC	CASLPGSLSYEQYF
TRBV20-1	few	TRBJ2-7	TRBD2	TGCAGTGCGCGGACTAGCGGGCTGTTTTCCTACGAGCAGTACTTC	CSARTSGLFSYEQYF
TRBV9	few	TRBJ2-7	-	TGTGCCAGCAGCCAACGTGGCAGTGGCTACGAGCAGTACTTC	CASSQRGSGYEQYF
TRBV5-1	few	TRBJ1-1	-	TGCGCCAGCAGCGACTTTGACGGTCGTGAAGCTTTCTTT	CASSDFDGREAFF
TRBV28	-	TRBJ1-1	-	TGTGCCAGCAGTCCCTTCCTTGTTGGGAACACTGAAGCTTTCTTT	CASSPFLVGNTEAFF
TRBV4-1	few	TRBJ2-1	TRBD2	TGCGCCAGCAGCCTAAACTGGGGGGGTTACAATGAGCAGTTCTTC	CASSLNWGGYNEQFF
TRBV7-2	-	TRBJ2-1	-	TGTGCCAGCAGGGTAGCGGCCTACAATGAGCAGTTCTTC	CASRVAAYNEQFF
TRBV28	many	TRBJ1-1	-	TGTGCCAGCAATCGGCCCGGGACTGAAGCTTTCTTT	CASNRPGTEAFF
TRBV28	many	TRBJ2-3	-	TGTGCCAGCAGTCCCCCGGGACATAGCACAGATACGCAGTATTTT	CASSPPGHSTDTQYF
TRBV12-3/TRBV12-4	many	TRBJ2-3	-	TGTGCCAGCAGCTCACGGGGGGCCGACCCAGATACGCAGTATTTT	CASSSRGADPDTQYF